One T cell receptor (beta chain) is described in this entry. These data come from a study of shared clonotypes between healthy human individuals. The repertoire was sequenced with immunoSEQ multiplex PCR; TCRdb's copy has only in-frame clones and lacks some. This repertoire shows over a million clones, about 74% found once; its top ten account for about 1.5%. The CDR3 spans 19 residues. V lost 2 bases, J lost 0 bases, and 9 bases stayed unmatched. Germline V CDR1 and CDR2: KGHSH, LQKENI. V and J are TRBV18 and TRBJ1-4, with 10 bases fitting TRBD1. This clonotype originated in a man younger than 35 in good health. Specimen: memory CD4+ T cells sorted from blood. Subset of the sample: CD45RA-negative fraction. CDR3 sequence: CASSPVGQGRIATNEKLFF. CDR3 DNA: TGTGCCAGCTCACCAGTGGGACAGGGGCGAATCGCAACTAATGAAAAACTGTTTTTT.